This note documents a single T cell receptor (beta chain) sequence. The antigen is unknown. PCR primers comprised 60 Vbeta and 13 Jbeta primers. The repertoire was sequenced with immunoSEQ multiplex PCR; TCRdb's copy has only in-frame clones and lacks some. The table has 140,000 to 150,000 clones, about 80% seen once; the top ten hold under 6%. The data are from a study of cytomegalovirus exposure and HLA in healthy donors. Germline CDR1 and CDR2: MNHNS and SASEGT. V was shortened by 4 bases and J by 1 base, with 16 bases between the two germline ends. CDR3 length: 16 amino acids. Broader study findings: Judged likely to be a sequencing artifact was a cluster of highly shared sequence variants. After further analysis at a later stage, roughly 16,000 TCR beta sequences were associated with HLA alleles at 0.05 false discovery rate. Information on immune exposure was restricted to one variable (CMV serostatus). Researchers reported in a later analysis that a missense DCLRE1C variant was tied to TCR beta V- and J-gene trimming.

This receptor was obtained from a man in his forties in good health and CMV-seronegative. Sample: PBMCs. V gene TRBV6-1 combines with J gene TRBJ1-1; D perhaps matches TRBD1 (6 bases). The CDR3 DNA reads TGTGCCAGCAGTGCCAATCTGGGGGCAAGGAACACTGAAGCTTTCTTT. Its translation is CASSANLGARNTEAFF.